This T cell receptor (beta chain) comes out of a study of OX40 agonist ivuxolimab in advanced cancers. Study-level background: An agonistic human IgG2 monoclonal antibody against OX40 (CD134) was given. Averaging 60 years in age, with a range of about 23 to 79, the cohort was approximately 84% male. Three dose-escalation patients had partial responses: one with hepatocellular carcinoma and two with cutaneous melanoma.

Assay used: immunoSEQ multiplex PCR; TCRdb lists only in-frame clones, some missing. The repertoire holds tens of thousands of clones, with around 86% as singletons. Anyone with autoimmune disease history or systemic immunosuppression was excluded. CDR1 is MDHEN, CDR2 SYDVKM, per germline. The CDR3 is 18 residues long. V was clipped by 2 bases and J by 0 bases; unmatched bases: 9. The sequence was collected from an adult with an advanced solid tumor such as melanoma, head and neck, liver or kidney cancer. Material: CD4+ or CD8+ T cells sorted from blood, obtained in a trial of the OX40 agonist ivuxolimab. V usage is TRBV28 and J usage is TRBJ1-1, with TRBD1 matching over 10 bases. CDR3 amino acids: CASSLNIGTGALNTEAFF. Here the CDR3 DNA reads TGTGCCAGCAGTTTAAATATCGGGACAGGGGCCCTGAACACTGAAGCTTTCTTT.